This TCR beta chain was captured by sequencing in a study of blood T cell repertoires in COVID-19. The CDR3 sequence is 14 residues long. Germline values: CDR1 MNHNY, CDR2 SVGAGI (reference sequence). Trimming shortened V by 5 bases and J by 1 base, and 11 bases separated the two germline ends. The protocol was immunoSEQ multiplex PCR, while the TCRdb copy is restricted to in-frame clones and leaves out a portion. The sample has 200,000 to 250,000 clones, 88% seen once. The specimen was peripheral blood. The sequence came from a woman between 55 and 75 years old with acute or convalescent COVID-19. The chain couples TRBV6-6 to TRBJ1-1; D remains unclear. The CDR3 DNA follows: TGTGCCAGCAGTAACCCGGGAGCGAACACTGAAGCTTTCTTT. Its translation is CASSNPGANTEAFF.